This T cell receptor beta chain was identified during a study of T cell changes during pregnancy in multiple sclerosis. This clone was seen more than once but under ten times. TCRdb's copy holds only in-frame clones and misses some; the assay was immunoSEQ multiplex PCR. Of 46,000 or so clones listed, approximately 92% are singletons. The CDR3 totals 12 residues. Trimming took 1 base from V and 12 from J; bases not matched to a gene: 5. Germline CDR1 reads SGHRS; CDR2 reads YFSETQ. This specimen consisted of CD8+ T cells from peripheral blood mononuclear cells, obtained after pregnancy. The genes are TRBV5-1 and TRBJ1-1; 8 bases line up with TRBD1. This sequence was found in a female donor with multiple sclerosis, enrolled in a pregnancy study. The chain's CDR3 is CASSLLTGDPFF. The CDR3 DNA follows: TGCGCCAGCAGCTTGCTGACAGGGGACCCTTTCTTT.